This entry describes one T cell receptor beta chain. Its antigen is not identified. This sample stems from a study of beta chain features in type 1 diabetes. Background on the study: Patients looked much like healthy donors when it came to age, gender and cell yields. Over all samples combined, 90 million to 140 million sorted cells were examined.

The investigators reverse transcribed all of the isolated RNA, so they sequenced expressed TCRB transcripts. Repertoires were generated with immunoSEQ multiplex PCR, while TCRdb's copy carries only in-frame clones and drops some. In the table there are 600,000 to 650,000 clones, around 16% of which are singletons. Every donor provided one heparinised blood draw, which averaged about 120 mL. Study conclusions and caveats: Comparison showed that naive, central memory and Treg TCRB repertoires appeared more similar among patients than among healthy donors.

This CDR3 is built from 14 residues. CDR1 LGHNA and CDR2 YSLEER come from the germline V gene. Deletions cut 1 base from V and 6 bases from J, with 13 bases between. The receptor was derived from a man aged 18 to 30 in good health. Material for sequencing was naive CD4+ T cells from blood. V usage is TRBV4-3 and J usage is TRBJ2-7, with D perhaps TRBD1 (6 bases). This CDR3 is CASSQGRQGGEQYF. The CDR3 region has the DNA TGCGCCAGCAGCCAAGGCCGCCAAGGGGGCGAGCAGTACTTC.